This TCR beta chain was observed in a study of beta chain features in type 1 diabetes. Study findings and constraints: Patients' naive, central memory and regulatory TCRB repertoires appeared more alike than those of healthy donors. Whatever favoring of shorter templates PCR might show would apply equally to patients and controls. When Type 1 diabetes patients were examined, their TCRB CDR3s proved moderately but significantly shorter in all four CD4+ subsets. Lower insertion and higher deletion counts appeared at VDJ junctions in type 1 diabetes patients.

Between the trimmed V and J ends, which lost 10 bases and 6 bases, there was a span of 19 bases. CDR3 length: 13 residues. Germline V CDR1 and CDR2: MNHEY, SVGAGI. As for this clone: Its antigen is currently unknown.

As every portion of the isolated RNA was reverse transcribed, the sequencing read expressed TCRB transcripts. Sequencing was performed with immunoSEQ multiplex PCR; in TCRdb, only in-frame clones are kept and a portion is missing. In the table there are 200,000 to 250,000 clones, approximately 10% of which are singletons. The specimen sequenced was central memory CD4+ T cells from blood. This sequence was found in a man aged 18 to 30 in good health. The rearrangement uses TRBV6-5 and TRBJ2-7, with a possible D match to TRBD1 (6 bases). The CDR3, as DNA: TGTGCCACCCGTCAGGGACAAATCGCCGAGCAGTACTTC. As protein: CATRQGQIAEQYF.